This section outlines one T cell receptor (beta chain) sequence together with its context. The antigen remains undetermined. Germline CDR1 MNHEY, CDR2 SVGAGI. CDR3 length: 14 amino acids. Trimming took 6 bases from V and 5 from J; bases not matched to a gene: 9. This specimen comes from a study of immune evolution from preneoplasia to lung adenocarcinoma. Study-wide results and caveats: Later-stage lesions appeared to have more T cells, more diversity, less clonality.

The table came from immunoSEQ multiplex PCR; TCRdb's copy has only in-frame clones and leaves some out. The sample has about 5,200 clones, roughly 81% seen once. Patient tissue came from resections in Japan or China, 2014–2017. The chain couples TRBV6-5 to TRBJ1-1, with 7 bases matching TRBD1. The TCR comes from a donor older than 65 with lung adenocarcinoma. Sequenced input: FFPE adjacent normal lung tissue. CDR3 nucleotides: TGTGCCAGCAGGCCACAGGGGAACGAGACTGAAGCTTTCTTT. It specifies CASRPQGNETEAFF.